This paragraph reports one TCR beta chain. This clonotype was seen only a few times. Its antigen is unknown. It has no much larger one-base neighbor in the sample; base qualities were not kept. These data come from a study of T cell repertoires in aging, cancer and after chemotherapy (dated by TCRdb to between 2018 and 2021). A note on the overall study: Donors were distributed across six age groups ranging from 30 or younger to 70 or older, with at least three individuals included per group. Healthy donor control TCR repertoires were recorded over several months to years and showed clear clonal overlap across re-sampling. About 9.3 million TCR reads were contained in the full dataset. To look at immunoaging and at how T cells reconstitute after chemotherapy, the study profiled TCR beta repertoires in peripheral blood from both healthy donors and cancer patients. A cohort of some 210 cancer patients (more than 90 with hematological and approximately 120 with solid cancers) was assembled, and 95 healthy donors were included as a reference group.

Multiplex touch-down PCR with a mixed TRB-A/B primer pool was used to amplify rearranged TRB sequences covering the V, D and J segments. Illumina adapters and sample indices were attached to the amplicons in two consecutive PCR reactions using Phusion HS II polymerase. After gel purification with the NucleoSpin Gel and PCR Clean-up kit, the amplicons were checked using Qubit and an Agilent 2100 Bioanalyzer. Sequencing of the libraries was done on an Illumina MiSeq with paired-end, single-indexed 600-cycle runs. In the authors' own workflow: Processing of the TRB sequences was carried out with MiXCR versions 2.12 and 3.0.5. A clone was defined as each unique CDR3 nucleotide sequence, and only productive sequences supported by at least two reads were kept. Repertoire metrics included Shannon diversity, evenness, clonality (one minus evenness), and alpha-parameterized diversity profiles from alpha 0 to 5. The IGoR algorithm was used to calculate generation probabilities for clones in the paired samples taken before and after chemotherapy. Starting from the raw public reads, TCRdb applied fastp trimming at Q25, assembled clones with MiXCR and retained in-frame beta chains. All rows with the same CDR3 protein become a single entry with the most common DNA and genes. The V and J calls and clone size are TCRdb's, not the authors'. Within this sample are about 9,700 distinct CDR3 sequences, with approximately 33% of them counted one time only. The leading ten clones occupy about 2.6% of the sample.

The CDR3, cysteine through phenylalanine, is 16 amino acids long. Here the CDR3 DNA is all that survives: 48 bases in frame from base 1. For CDR1 and CDR2, the germline V gene lists MNHEY and SVGAGI. Trimming takes 0 bases from V and 6 bases from J, and the germline ends sit 18 bases apart. TCR beta rearrangements were amplified from genomic DNA isolated from peripheral blood, not from sorted cells or RNA. What the work shows at the level of the full study, not this receptor alone: Median generation probability increased over the chemotherapy interval in both cancer cohorts, suggesting repertoire reconstitution through rebound thymic output. Declining TCR diversity with age in healthy donors was mainly explained by loss of richness; in cancer patients, loss of evenness also contributed. According to the authors, the repertoire data do not permit conclusions about immunological memory after chemotherapy. Compared with age-matched healthy donors, untreated patients with either hematological or solid cancers had significantly lower TCR diversity in the blood along with higher clonality.

This sequence was found in a human donor in good health. The sequencing input was blood. The sequence is built from TRBV6-5 and TRBJ2-7, and TRBD1 may be the D gene, going by 6 matching bases. The CDR3 region has the sequence CASSYSAQGRRGEQYF. The sequenced DNA is TGTGCCAGCAGTTACTCAGCACAGGGCCGCCGTGGCGAGCAGTACTTC.